The clone carrying this T cell receptor (beta chain) has a count of ten or more. The target antigen is unknown. The germline V gene encodes CDR1 SGHTA and CDR2 FQGNSA. Trimming removed 5 bases from V and 6 bases from J; junction bases left unmatched: 9. This CDR3 has 15 residues. TCRdb redid the calling of the reads with MiXCR, one entry per CDR3 protein. This table has about 740,000 distinct CDR3 sequences, around a third appearing once. The entry originates in a study of T cell repertoires in cytomegalovirus infection. The material sequenced was cultured PBMCs, taken from culture after CMV antigen stimulation. This clonotype was obtained from a human donor in good health (CMV status not recorded). Some clones in this sample may be carry-over from other donors' samples. The genes are TRBV7-2 and TRBJ1-2; 10 bases fit TRBD1. The CDR3 loop is CASSPRTGGGHGYTF. The CDR3 coding sequence is TGTGCCAGCAGCCCACGGACAGGGGGAGGTCATGGCTACACCTTC.